The rows below give T cell receptor beta chains drawn from one sample of a study of CD8 T cells in ankylosing spondylitis. TCRdb reanalysed the 5' RACE reads using MiXCR and keeps one entry per CDR3 protein. The profile shows hundreds of thousands of distinct CDR3 sequences, about a quarter of them singletons. The sequenced material came from blood, either unsorted or a sorted T cell fraction (not recorded which). The origin of the receptors is a male donor with ankylosing spondylitis or in good health (not recorded which). CDR3s include the opening cysteine and the closing phenylalanine or tryptophan. Fields, in order: V gene, D gene, clone size, J gene, CDR3 protein, CDR3 DNA. D genes are given only for firm matches. Clone size is not always given. Where it is, it says once, few, many or a class for expanded clones.

>TRBV12-3/TRBV12-4|-|few|TRBJ1-5
CASSSSGSNQPQHF
TGTGCCAGCAGTTCTTCAGGGAGCAATCAGCCCCAGCATTTT
>TRBV20-1|-|-|TRBJ2-7
CSARDRLSSYEQYF
TGCAGTGCTAGAGATAGGCTGAGCTCCTACGAGCAGTACTTC
>TRBV20-1|TRBD1|-|TRBJ1-1
CSASETGQGRIEAFF
TGCAGTGCTAGCGAAACGGGACAGGGAAGGATTGAAGCTTTCTTT
>TRBV20-1|-|few|TRBJ2-1
CSAQLSSSRDNEQFF
TGCAGTGCGCAACTTTCTAGCTCGAGAGACAATGAGCAGTTCTTC
>TRBV20-1|TRBD2|once|TRBJ2-7
CSAEGVSGRAEQYF
TGCAGTGCCGAGGGGGTCAGCGGGAGGGCGGAGCAGTACTTC
>TRBV3-1|-|many|TRBJ1-2
CASSQGYGYTF
TGTGCCAGCAGCCAGGGCTATGGCTACACCTTC
>TRBV20-1|TRBD2|many|TRBJ2-3
CSARDIRLAGGTDTQYF
TGCAGTGCTAGAGATATCAGACTAGCGGGAGGCACAGATACGCAGTATTTT
>TRBV28|-|-|TRBJ2-1
CASYPKGFHQGYNEQFF
TGTGCCAGTTACCCGAAGGGCTTCCACCAGGGGTACAATGAGCAGTTCTTC
>TRBV10-3|TRBD2|-|TRBJ2-7
CAISERGLAGGKQYF
TGTGCCATCAGTGAAAGGGGACTAGCGGGAGGAAAGCAGTACTTC
>TRBV29-1|-|few|TRBJ2-6
CSVAWGREASGANVLTF
TGCAGCGTTGCTTGGGGAAGGGAGGCCTCTGGGGCCAACGTCCTGACTTTC
>TRBV20-1|-|-|TRBJ2-4
CSITNKNIHYF
TGCAGTATAACCAACAAAAACATTCATTACTTC